This T cell receptor beta chain was captured by sequencing in a study of human T cells and chemical hapten exposure. This clonotype was counted ten times or more. The CDR3 extends over 15 amino acids. Per the germline V gene, CDR1 is LGHDT and CDR2 is YNNKEL (reference sequence). The V and J ends lost 6 bases and 4 bases, in that order; junction bases with no gene match: 10. The study used a library that attached unique molecular identifiers to individual cDNA molecules. TCRdb reanalysed the RACE reads using MiXCR and keeps one entry per CDR3 protein. The data show tens of thousands of distinct CDR3 sequences, about 10% seen once. The sample's time point: patch test 2, 6 weeks after DPC sensitization. The treatment denotes: therapeutic diphenylcyclopropenone sensitization with weekly scalp DPC.

The starting material was whole blood, obtained in connection with sensitization to the hapten diphenylcyclopropenone (DPC). J is TRBJ1-2 and V is TRBV3-1; 8 bases fit TRBD1. The origin of this receptor is a woman aged 30 to 39 with alopecia areata. Some clones in this sample may be carry-over from other donors' samples. The CDR3 region has the DNA TGTGCCAGCAGTAGAGGCGTTACAGGGGGCTATGGCTACACCTTC. Protein: CASSRGVTGGYGYTF.